This T cell receptor beta chain was observed in a study of blood T cell repertoires in COVID-19. The overall study: Sites in the United States, Italy and Spain provided acute and convalescent COVID-19 samples. PBMCs, B-cell-depleted T cells, or T cells provided the cDNA or gDNA that made up the material.

In the source study's methods: Using reference gene primer amplification, nucleated cell counts were estimated. Using immunoSEQ multiplex PCR, the repertoire was profiled, and TCRdb retains in-frame clones only, with some absent. V and J calls and clone size follow that table, whereas D and trimming were derived from the DNA. The table records about 140,000 clones, around 90% of them present only once. The V gene's germline CDR1 is SGHRS and CDR2 YFSETQ. The J segment lost 4 bases and the V segment lost 4 bases, leaving 8 bases of the junction unmatched. The CDR3 covers 15 residues. The sequence came from a human donor in a cohort sampled during active COVID-19. The source material was peripheral blood. V is TRBV5-1 and J is TRBJ1-2; 9 nucleotides align to TRBD1. As DNA, the CDR3 is TGCGCCAGCAGCCCGGGGACAGGGCTTACCTATGGCTACACCTTC. Protein: CASSPGTGLTYGYTF.